This T cell receptor (beta chain) was sequenced in a study of control samples from healthy donors and cancer patients. The protocol was immunoSEQ multiplex PCR, while the TCRdb copy is restricted to in-frame clones and leaves out a portion. The sample holds 30,000 to 40,000 clones, 85% to 95% seen once. The CDR3 is 19 residues long. CDR1 is SGHVS and CDR2 is FNYEAQ in the germline V gene. After removal of 1 base from V and 3 bases from J, the junction contained 12 bases not matched to a gene. V is TRBV7-6 and J is TRBJ2-1; 10 bases align to TRBD2. Sequencing was done on a sample of PBMCs. This sequence originates from a man aged 35-49 years with colorectal cancer. CDR3 loop: CASSLGSGSGGLYYNEQFF. The CDR3 nucleotides are TGTGCCAGCAGCTTAGGTTCTGGTAGCGGGGGGCTCTACTACAATGAGCAGTTCTTC.